Following are 9 T cell receptor beta chains from one sample sequenced in a study of blood T cell repertoires in COVID-19. Clones were sequenced by immunoSEQ multiplex PCR, and TCRdb holds only the in-frame ones, with some missing. This table holds about 150,000 clones, 75% to 85% found once. The sample was peripheral blood. These receptors were collected from a woman aged 60-70 years with COVID-19, enrolled during active disease.

This chain connects TRBV7-2 to TRBJ2-1; TRBD2 matches at 13 bases. In germline, CDR1 is SGHTA, CDR2 FQGNSA. This CDR3 is built from 16 residues. V shed 4 bases, J shed 5 bases, and the junction held 5 bases outside the gene matches. CDR3 nucleotide sequence: TGTGCCAGCAGCTCCGGGACTAGCGGGAAGCACAATGAGCAGTTCTTC. It translates to CASSSGTSGKHNEQFF.

The rearrangement joins TRBV11-3 to TRBJ1-2; 7 bases match TRBD1. V shed 4 bases and J 5 bases; nucleotides not matched to a gene: 7. The germline V gene has CDR1 SGHNT and CDR2 YENEEA. This CDR3 comprises 14 residues. This chain's CDR3 is CASSCRDSYYGYTF. The CDR3 region has the DNA TGTGCCAGCAGCTGCCGGGACAGCTATTATGGCTACACCTTC. Full variable domain (remainder filled in from reference TRBV11-3 and TRBJ1-2): EAGVVQSPRYKIIEKKQPVAFWCNPISGHNTLYWYLQNLGQGPELLIRYENEEAVDDSQLPKDRFSAERLKGVDSTLKIQPAELGDSAVYLCASSCRDSYYGYTFGSGTRLTVV.

The rearrangement uses TRBV7-9 and TRBJ1-2; no definite D call. Trimming pared 1 base from V and 4 bases from J, leaving 19 bases between. This CDR3 contains 17 residues. Germline V gene data show CDR1 as SEHNR and CDR2 as FQNEAQ (reference sequence). CDR3 protein: CASSLVRLERQGYGYTF. The DNA for the CDR3 is TGTGCCAGCAGCTTAGTTAGGCTGGAGCGCCAAGGCTATGGCTACACCTTC.

This chain links TRBV5-6 with TRBJ2-2, with 7 bases fitting TRBD1. This CDR3 has 17 residues. Germline assignment: CDR1 SGHDT and CDR2 YYEEEE. Germline trimming cut 4 bases from V and 4 bases from J; bases unmatched to any gene: 13. In DNA form, the CDR3 reads TGTGCCAGCAGCCCGGGCCTTACAGGGGTGACCACCGGGGAGCTGTTTTTT. Its translation: CASSPGLTGVTTGELFF.

The chain has TRBV6-6 and TRBJ2-5; D gene unclear. CDR3 length: 15 residues. The germline V gene has CDR1 MNHNY and CDR2 SVGAGI (reference sequence). V was pared by 0 bases and J by 4 bases, with 12 bases between. DNA for the CDR3: TGTGCCAGCAGTTACTCGATGGGCAGTGCAGAGACCCAGTACTTC. This codes for CASSYSMGSAETQYF.

Only a few counts were recorded for this clone. The chain links TRBV5-5 to TRBJ2-1, with D possibly matching TRBD1 (5 bases). Germline CDR1 reads SGHKS; CDR2 reads YYEKEE (reference sequence). This CDR3 is built from 16 residues. The V and J ends lost 0 bases and 6 bases respectively, with 16 bases between them. The CDR3 region has the DNA TGTGCCAGCAGCTTGGCCCCGGTCCGAAGGGGCAATGAGCAGTTCTTC. It encodes CASSLAPVRRGNEQFF.

The chain combines TRBV6-5 with TRBJ1-1; a weak D match, TRBD1 (6 bases). V dropped 11 bases and J dropped 1 base, with 17 bases sitting between them. The CDR3 spans 14 residues. In germline, CDR1 is MNHEY, CDR2 SVGAGI. The CDR3 DNA reads TGTGCCGTCCTTTCCGGACAGCCGAACACTGAAGCTTTCTTT. Translation gives CAVLSGQPNTEAFF.

The chain has TRBV5-4 and TRBJ1-2, with D possibly TRBD1 on 5 matching bases. V was clipped by 0 bases and J by 2 bases, with 8 bases between them. Germline CDR1 SGHNT, CDR2 YYREEE (reference sequence). This CDR3 has 14 residues. The CDR3 reads CASSLGSGNYGYTF. CDR3 DNA sequence: TGTGCCAGCAGCTTGGGGTCAGGGAACTATGGCTACACCTTC.

The gene calls are TRBV14 and TRBJ1-1, with TRBD1 as a possible D gene (6 bases). In germline, CDR1 is SGHDN, CDR2 FVKESK. CDR3 length: 14 residues. Between the trimmed V and J ends, which lost 2 bases and 6 bases, there was a span of 13 bases. The CDR3 loop is CASSQQYRVAEAFF. The DNA of the CDR3 is TGTGCCAGCAGCCAACAATACAGGGTCGCTGAAGCTTTCTTT.